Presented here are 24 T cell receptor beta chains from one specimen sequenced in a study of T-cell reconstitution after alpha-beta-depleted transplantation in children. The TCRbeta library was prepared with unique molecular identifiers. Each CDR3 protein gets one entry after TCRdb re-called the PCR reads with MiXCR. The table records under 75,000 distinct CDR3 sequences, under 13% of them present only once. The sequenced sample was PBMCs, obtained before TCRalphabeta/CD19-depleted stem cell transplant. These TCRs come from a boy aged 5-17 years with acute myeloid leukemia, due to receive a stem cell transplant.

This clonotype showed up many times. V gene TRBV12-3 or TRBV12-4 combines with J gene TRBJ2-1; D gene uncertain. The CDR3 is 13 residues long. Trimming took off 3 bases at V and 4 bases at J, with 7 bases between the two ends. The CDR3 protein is CASSFDMYNEQFF. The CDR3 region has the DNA TGTGCCAGCAGTTTTGACATGTACAATGAGCAGTTCTTC.

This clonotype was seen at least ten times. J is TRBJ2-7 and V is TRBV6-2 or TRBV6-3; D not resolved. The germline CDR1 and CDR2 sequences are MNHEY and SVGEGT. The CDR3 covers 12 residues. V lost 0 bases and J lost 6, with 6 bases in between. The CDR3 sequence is CASSYSIGEQYV. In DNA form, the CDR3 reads TGTGCCAGCAGTTACTCCATCGGCGAGCAGTACGTC.

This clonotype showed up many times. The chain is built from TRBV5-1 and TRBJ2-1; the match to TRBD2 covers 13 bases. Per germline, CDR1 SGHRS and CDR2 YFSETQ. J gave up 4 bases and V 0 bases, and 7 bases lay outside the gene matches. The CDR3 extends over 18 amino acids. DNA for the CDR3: TGCGCCAGCAGCTTGGGACTAGCGGGGGGCTTTCCTTACAATGAGCAGTTCTTC. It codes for CASSLGLAGGFPYNEQFF.

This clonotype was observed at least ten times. CDR3 DNA: TGTGCCAGCAGCTCCACTAGCGGTTCGGACGAGCAGTACTTC. Protein product: CASSSTSGSDEQYF. The rearrangement links TRBV13 to TRBJ2-7; 8 bases are a match to TRBD2. Trimming at V came to 4 bases and at J to 5 bases, leaving 7 bases not matched to a gene. CDR3 size: 14 residues. Germline CDR1 and CDR2: PRHDT and FYEKMQ (reference sequence).

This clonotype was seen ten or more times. The CDR3 sequence: CASSLGSPLGEQYV. CDR3 bases: TGTGCCAGCAGCTTGGGGTCCCCGCTTGGCGAGCAGTACGTC. The genes are TRBV5-5 and TRBJ2-7, with D hard to call. V was clipped by 0 bases and J by 6 bases, with 13 bases between them. The germline V gene has CDR1 SGHKS and CDR2 YYEKEE (reference sequence). The CDR3 spans 14 residues.

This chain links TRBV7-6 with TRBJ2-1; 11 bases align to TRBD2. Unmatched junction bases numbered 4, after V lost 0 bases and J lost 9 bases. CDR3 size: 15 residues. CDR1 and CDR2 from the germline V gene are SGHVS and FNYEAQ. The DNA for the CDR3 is TGTGCCAGCAGCTTAGCTCCTAGCGGGGGGACTGAGCAGTTCTTC. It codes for CASSLAPSGGTEQFF.

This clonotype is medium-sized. CDR3 nucleotide sequence: TGCGCCAGCTCCGTCGCCGGTGAGCAGTTCTTC. This translates into CASSVAGEQFF. The chain links TRBV5-1 to TRBJ2-1, with D hard to call. The CDR3 contains 11 residues. Germline V gives CDR1 SGHRS, CDR2 YFSETQ. Trimming stripped 7 bases from V and 9 bases from J, with 11 bases between.

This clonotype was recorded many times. CDR3 amino acids: CASSPGGLAGDEQYF. CDR3 nucleotides: TGCGCCAGCAGCCCAGGCGGCCTAGCGGGAGACGAGCAGTACTTC. This chain uses TRBV4-3 with TRBJ2-7; TRBD2 aligns across 10 bases. Germline V gene lookup returns CDR1 LGHNA and CDR2 YSLEER. J gave up 5 bases and V 4 bases, and 8 bases lay outside the gene matches. The CDR3 contains 15 residues.

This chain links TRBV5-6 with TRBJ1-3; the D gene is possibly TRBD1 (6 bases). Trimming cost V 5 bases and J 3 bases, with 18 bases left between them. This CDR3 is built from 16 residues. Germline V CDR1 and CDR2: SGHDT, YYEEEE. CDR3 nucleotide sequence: TGTGCCAGCAGACAAACTCCGGGGGCGAGTGGAAACACCATATATTTT. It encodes CASRQTPGASGNTIYF. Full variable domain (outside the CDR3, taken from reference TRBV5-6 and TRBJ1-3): DAGVTQSPTHLIKTRGQQVTLRCSPKSGHDTVSWYQQALGQGPQFIFQYYEEEERQRGNFPDRFSGHQFPNYSSELNVNALLLGDSALYLCASRQTPGASGNTIYFGEGSWLTVV.

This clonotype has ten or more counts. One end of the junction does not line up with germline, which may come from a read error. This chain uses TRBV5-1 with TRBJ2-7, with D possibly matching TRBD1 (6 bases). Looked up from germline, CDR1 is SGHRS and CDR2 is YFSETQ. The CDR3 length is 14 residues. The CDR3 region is CASSLDSGAYEQYF. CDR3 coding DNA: TGCGCCAGCAGTTTGGACAGTGGGGCCTACGAGCAGTACTTC.

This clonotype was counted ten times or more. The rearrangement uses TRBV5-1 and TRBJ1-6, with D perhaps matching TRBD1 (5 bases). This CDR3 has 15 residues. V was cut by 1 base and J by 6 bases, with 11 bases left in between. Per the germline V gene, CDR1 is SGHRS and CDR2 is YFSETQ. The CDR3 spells CASSLLTAFNSPLHF. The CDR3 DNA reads TGCGCCAGCAGCTTGTTGACAGCCTTTAATTCACCCCTCCACTTT.

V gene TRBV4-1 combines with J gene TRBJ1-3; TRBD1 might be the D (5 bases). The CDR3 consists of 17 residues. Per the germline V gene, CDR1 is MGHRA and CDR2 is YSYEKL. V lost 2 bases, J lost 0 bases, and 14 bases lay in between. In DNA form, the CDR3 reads TGCGCCAGCAGCCAAAAAGGGACGGGGGTCTCTGGAAACACCATATATTTT. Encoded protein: CASSQKGTGVSGNTIYF.

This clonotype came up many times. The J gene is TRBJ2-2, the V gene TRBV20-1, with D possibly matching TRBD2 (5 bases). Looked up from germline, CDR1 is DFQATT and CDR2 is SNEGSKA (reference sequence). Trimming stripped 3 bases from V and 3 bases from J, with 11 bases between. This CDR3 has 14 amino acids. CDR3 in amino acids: CSASYRGYTGELFF. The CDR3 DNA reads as TGCAGTGCTAGCTATAGAGGGTACACCGGGGAGCTGTTTTTT.

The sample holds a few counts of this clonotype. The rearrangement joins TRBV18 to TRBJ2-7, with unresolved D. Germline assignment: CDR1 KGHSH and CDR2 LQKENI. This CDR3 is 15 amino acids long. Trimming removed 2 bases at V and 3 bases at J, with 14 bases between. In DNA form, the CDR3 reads TGTGCCAGCTCACCAAAATCAGGTTTCCTCTACGAGCAGTACTTC. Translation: CASSPKSGFLYEQYF.

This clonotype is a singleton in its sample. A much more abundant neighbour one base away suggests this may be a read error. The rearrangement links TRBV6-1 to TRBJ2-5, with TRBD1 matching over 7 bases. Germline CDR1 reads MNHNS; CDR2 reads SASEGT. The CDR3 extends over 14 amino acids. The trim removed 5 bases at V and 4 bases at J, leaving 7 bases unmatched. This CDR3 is CASSKTGLVETQYF. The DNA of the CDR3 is TGTGCCAGCAGTAAGACAGGGCTAGTAGAGACCCAGTACTTC.

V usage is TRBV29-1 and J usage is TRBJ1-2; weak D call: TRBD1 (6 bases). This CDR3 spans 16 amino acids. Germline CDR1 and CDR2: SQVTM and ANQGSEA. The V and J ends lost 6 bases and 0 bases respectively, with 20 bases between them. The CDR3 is CSVEGGRGIPNYGYTF. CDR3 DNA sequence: TGCAGCGTCGAGGGGGGTAGGGGGATTCCTAACTATGGCTACACCTTC.

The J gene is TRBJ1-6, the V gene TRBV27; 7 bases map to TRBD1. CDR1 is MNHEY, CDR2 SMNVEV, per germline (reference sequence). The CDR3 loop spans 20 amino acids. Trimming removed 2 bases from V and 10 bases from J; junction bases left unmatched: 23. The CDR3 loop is CASSLHPQGQPVLGGSPLHF. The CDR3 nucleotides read TGTGCCAGCAGTTTACATCCCCAGGGACAGCCCGTCCTGGGGGGATCACCCCTCCACTTT.

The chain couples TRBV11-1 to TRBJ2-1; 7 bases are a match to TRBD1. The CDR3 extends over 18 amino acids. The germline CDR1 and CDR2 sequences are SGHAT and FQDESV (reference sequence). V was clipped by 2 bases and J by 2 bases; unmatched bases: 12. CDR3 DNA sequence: TGTGCCAGCAGCTTAAGGGGGCCCGGGACAGAAGCCTACAATGAGCAGTTCTTC. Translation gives CASSLRGPGTEAYNEQFF.

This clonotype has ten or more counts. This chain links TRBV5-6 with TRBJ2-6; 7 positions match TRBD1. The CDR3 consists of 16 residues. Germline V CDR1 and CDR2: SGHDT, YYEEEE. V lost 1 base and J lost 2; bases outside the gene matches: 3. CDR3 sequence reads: CASSLNQGAGANVLTF. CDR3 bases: TGTGCCAGCAGCTTGAACCAGGGGGCTGGGGCCAACGTCCTGACTTTC.

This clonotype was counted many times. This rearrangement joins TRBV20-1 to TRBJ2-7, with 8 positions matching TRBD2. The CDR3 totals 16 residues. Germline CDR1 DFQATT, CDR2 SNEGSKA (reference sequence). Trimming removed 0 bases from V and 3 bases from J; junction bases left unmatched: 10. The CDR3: CSARDWGGRLGYEQYF. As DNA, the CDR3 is TGCAGTGCTAGAGATTGGGGCGGGAGGCTAGGCTACGAGCAGTACTTC.

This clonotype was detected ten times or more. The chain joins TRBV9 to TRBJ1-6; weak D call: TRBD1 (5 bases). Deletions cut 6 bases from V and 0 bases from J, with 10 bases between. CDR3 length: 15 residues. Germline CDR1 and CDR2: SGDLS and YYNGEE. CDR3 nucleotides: TGTGCCAGCAACCAGAGGGGCTCCTATAATTCACCCCTCCACTTT. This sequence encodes CASNQRGSYNSPLHF.

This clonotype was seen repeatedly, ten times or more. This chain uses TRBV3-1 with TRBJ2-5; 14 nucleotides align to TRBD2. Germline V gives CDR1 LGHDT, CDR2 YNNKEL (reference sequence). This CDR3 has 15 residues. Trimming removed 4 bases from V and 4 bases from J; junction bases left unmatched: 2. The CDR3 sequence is CASSRTSGGPETQYF. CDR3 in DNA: TGTGCCAGCAGCCGGACTAGCGGGGGGCCAGAGACCCAGTACTTC.

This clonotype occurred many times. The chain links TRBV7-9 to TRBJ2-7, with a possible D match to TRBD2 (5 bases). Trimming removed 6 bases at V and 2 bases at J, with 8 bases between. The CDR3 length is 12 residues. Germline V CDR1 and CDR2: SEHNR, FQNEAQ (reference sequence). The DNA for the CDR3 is TGTGCCAGCAGTCGGGATCCCTACGAGCAGTACGTC. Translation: CASSRDPYEQYV.

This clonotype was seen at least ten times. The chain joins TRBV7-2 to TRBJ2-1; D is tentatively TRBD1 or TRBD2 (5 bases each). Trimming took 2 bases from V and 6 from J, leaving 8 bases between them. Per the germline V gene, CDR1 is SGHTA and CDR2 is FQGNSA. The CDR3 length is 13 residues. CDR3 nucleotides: TGTGCCAGCAGCTTAAAGGGACCCAATGAGCAGTTCTTC. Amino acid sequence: CASSLKGPNEQFF.